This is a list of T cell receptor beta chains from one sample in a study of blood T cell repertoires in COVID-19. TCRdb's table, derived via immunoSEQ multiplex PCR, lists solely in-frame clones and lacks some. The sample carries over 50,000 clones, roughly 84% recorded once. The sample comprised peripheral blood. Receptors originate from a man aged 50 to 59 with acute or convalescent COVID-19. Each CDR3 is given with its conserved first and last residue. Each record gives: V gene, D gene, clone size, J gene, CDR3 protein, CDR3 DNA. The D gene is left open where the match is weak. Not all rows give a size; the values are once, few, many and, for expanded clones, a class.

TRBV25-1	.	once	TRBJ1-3	CASSQGFGNTIYF	TGTGCCAGCAGTCAGGGGTTCGGAAACACCATATATTTT
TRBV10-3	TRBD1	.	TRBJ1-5	CAISEIGQGSNQPQHF	TGTGCCATCAGTGAGATTGGACAGGGTAGCAATCAGCCCCAGCATTTT
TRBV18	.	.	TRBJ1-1	CASSSAQHTEAFF	TGTGCCAGCTCATCCGCACAACACACTGAAGCTTTCTTT
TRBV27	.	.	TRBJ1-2	CASSLGELNYGYTF	TGTGCCAGCAGTTTAGGGGAGTTAAACTATGGCTACACCTTC
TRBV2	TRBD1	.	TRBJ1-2	CARRTGGNYGYTF	TGTGCCAGAAGGACAGGGGGCAACTATGGCTACACCTTC
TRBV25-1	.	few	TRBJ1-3	CASSPAATILANTIYF	TGTGCCAGCAGCCCCGCCGCGACAATTCTTGCTAACACCATATATTTT
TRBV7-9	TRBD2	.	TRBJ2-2	CASSLTTSGITGELFF	TGTGCCAGCAGCTTGACGACTAGCGGGATCACCGGGGAGCTGTTTTTT
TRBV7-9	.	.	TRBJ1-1	CASTYEREDEAFF	TGTGCCAGCACCTACGAGAGGGAGGATGAAGCTTTCTTT
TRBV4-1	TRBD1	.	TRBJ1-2	CASSQDWGQRDGYTF	TGCGCCAGCAGCCAAGATTGGGGACAGAGGGATGGCTACACCTTC
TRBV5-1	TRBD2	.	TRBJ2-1	CASSLAGSGNNEQFF	TGCGCCAGCAGCTTGGCGGGTAGCGGGAACAATGAGCAGTTCTTC